This is a list of T cell receptor beta chains from one sample in a study of cytomegalovirus exposure and HLA in healthy donors. The table came from immunoSEQ multiplex PCR; TCRdb's copy has only in-frame clones and leaves some out. Counted here are about 180,000 clones, about four fifths occurring once; the ten biggest clones make up 1.5% to 1.9%. Sequenced material: PBMCs. The receptors shown here come from a middle-aged man in good health and CMV-seronegative. The CDR3 runs from the conserved cysteine through the conserved F or W. D genes are given only for firm matches. Some rows mark clone size as missing; the rest say once, few, many or name a class of expanded clone.

d_call	clone_size	v_call	j_call	cdr3_length	cdr3_aa	cdr3_nt
TRBD1	NA	TRBV2	TRBJ2-7	17	CASSKSPPGQGAWEQYF	TGTGCCAGCAGCAAGTCCCCACCGGGACAGGGGGCGTGGGAGCAGTACTTC
TRBD2	NA	TRBV28	TRBJ2-1	16	CASNLGAGRRANEQFF	TGTGCCAGCAATCTAGGAGCGGGAAGGCGGGCCAATGAGCAGTTCTTC
NA	few	TRBV7-2	TRBJ1-3	16	CASSLQTGSSGNTIYF	TGTGCCAGCAGCTTACAGACAGGATCCTCTGGAAACACCATATATTTT
TRBD1	NA	TRBV7-6	TRBJ2-7	14	CASSLGTVFYEQYF	TGTGCCAGCAGCCTGGGGACAGTCTTCTACGAGCAGTACTTC
TRBD2	NA	TRBV2	TRBJ2-5	13	CASSSGSGETQYF	TGTGCCAGTTCTAGCGGGAGCGGTGAGACCCAGTACTTC
NA	NA	TRBV2	TRBJ2-5	11	CASPTGETQYF	TGTGCCAGCCCGACCGGGGAGACCCAGTACTTC
NA	NA	TRBV18	TRBJ1-2	13	CASSPVTVDGYTF	TGTGCCAGCTCACCAGTGACAGTCGATGGCTACACCTTC
TRBD1	NA	TRBV6-5	TRBJ1-2	15	CASRLAQGANYGYTF	TGTGCCAGCAGGTTAGCACAGGGGGCTAACTATGGCTACACCTTC
TRBD1	NA	TRBV4-3	TRBJ1-5	15	CASSQGTGGWQPQHF	TGCGCCAGCAGCCAAGGGACAGGGGGCTGGCAGCCCCAGCATTTT
TRBD2	NA	TRBV30	TRBJ2-1	16	CAWSPPGSGRRNEQFF	TGTGCCTGGAGTCCCCCCGGTAGCGGGAGAAGGAATGAGCAGTTCTTC
NA	NA	TRBV11-1	TRBJ2-7	15	CASSLSGSTPYEQYF	TGTGCCAGCAGCTTATCCGGATCGACTCCCTACGAGCAGTACTTC
TRBD2	NA	TRBV28	TRBJ2-7	14	CASSLLGTRGEQYF	TGTGCCAGCAGCCTATTAGGGACTAGGGGTGAGCAGTACTTC
NA	NA	TRBV6-5	TRBJ2-7	15	CASSYSRSGAYEQYF	TGTGCCAGCAGTTACTCTCGGTCGGGGGCCTACGAGCAGTACTTC
NA	once	TRBV7-3	TRBJ2-1	13	CASSLLTFGGQFF	TGTGCCAGCAGCTTATTGACTTTCGGCGGGCAGTTCTTC
NA	few	TRBV5-1	TRBJ1-2	14	CASSLGGLGYGYTF	TGCGCCAGCAGCTTGGGGGGGCTGGGGTATGGCTACACCTTC
TRBD1	NA	TRBV4-3	TRBJ2-7	16	CASSQDSGTGIYEQYF	TGCGCCAGCAGCCAAGACTCCGGGACAGGGATCTACGAGCAGTACTTC
TRBD2	NA	TRBV7-2	TRBJ2-1	14	CASSLKAGGHEQFF	TGTGCCAGCAGCTTAAAAGCGGGAGGACATGAGCAGTTCTTC
TRBD1	NA	TRBV27	TRBJ1-6	19	CASSRDRDYESPLGSPLHF	TGTGCCAGCAGCCGGGACAGGGACTATGAATCCCCATTGGGTTCACCCCTCCACTTT
TRBD1	NA	TRBV5-1	TRBJ2-1	16	CASSLEGRGLYNEQFF	TGCGCCAGCAGCTTGGAGGGCAGGGGGCTTTACAATGAGCAGTTCTTC
NA	NA	TRBV7-9	TRBJ1-1	17	CASSLVGGGRMNTEAFF	TGTGCCAGCAGCTTAGTTGGGGGGGGACGGATGAACACTGAAGCTTTCTTT
NA	few	TRBV7-9	TRBJ2-2	15	CASTDTGTNTGELFF	TGTGCCAGCACCGACACGGGAACGAACACCGGGGAGCTGTTTTTT
TRBD2	few	TRBV19	TRBJ2-1	14	CASALAGRSDEQFF	TGTGCCAGTGCCCTAGCGGGAAGGTCGGATGAGCAGTTCTTC
NA	NA	TRBV5-1	TRBJ1-1	16	CASRFGAIGLNTEAFF	TGCGCCAGCAGGTTTGGGGCTATCGGGTTGAACACTGAAGCTTTCTTT
NA	once	TRBV28	TRBJ1-2	13	CASSLDGALGYTF	TGTGCCAGCAGTTTAGATGGGGCTTTGGGCTACACCTTC
NA	NA	TRBV5-1	TRBJ1-5	15	CASSLSDGSNQPQHF	TGCGCCAGCAGCTTGAGCGACGGTAGCAATCAGCCCCAGCATTTT
TRBD1	NA	TRBV28	TRBJ1-1	16	CASSLLPQGANTEAFF	TGTGCCAGCAGTCTGCTTCCACAGGGGGCAAATACTGAAGCTTTCTTT
NA	NA	TRBV10-3	TRBJ1-2	13	CAISESAPYGYTF	TGTGCCATCAGTGAGTCGGCCCCTTATGGCTACACCTTC
NA	NA	TRBV7-9	TRBJ1-1	15	CASSPGSSMNTEAFF	TGTGCCAGCAGCCCTGGGAGCTCCATGAACACTGAAGCTTTCTTT
NA	NA	TRBV19	TRBJ2-5	14	CASSNFLRGETQYF	TGTGCCAGTAGTAACTTCCTAAGAGGGGAGACCCAGTACTTC
NA	once	TRBV2	TRBJ2-6	15	CASTSGVPGANVLTF	TGTGCCAGCACTTCGGGGGTTCCTGGGGCCAACGTCCTGACTTTC
TRBD1	NA	TRBV6-5	TRBJ1-4	12	CASRGQTEKLFF	TGTGCCAGCAGGGGACAGACAGAAAAACTGTTTTTT
NA	few	TRBV6-5	TRBJ1-4	13	CASSYRQVEKLFF	TGTGCCAGCAGTTACAGACAGGTTGAAAAACTGTTTTTT
NA	few	TRBV9	TRBJ2-1	14	CASSRGITYNEQFF	TGTGCCAGCAGCCGAGGAATAACATACAATGAGCAGTTCTTC
TRBD1	NA	TRBV7-9	TRBJ2-7	14	CASSFGTGGYEQYF	TGTGCCAGCAGCTTCGGGACAGGGGGCTACGAGCAGTACTTC
TRBD1	few	TRBV5-6	TRBJ1-6	13	CASSRDRDSPLHF	TGTGCCAGCAGCCGGGACAGGGATTCACCCCTCCACTTT
TRBD1	NA	TRBV7-2	TRBJ1-5	13	CASSSDRDQPQHF	TGTGCCAGCAGCTCCGACAGGGACCAGCCCCAGCATTTT
NA	NA	TRBV19	TRBJ1-5	15	CASSISPGVHQPQHF	TGTGCCAGTAGTATATCCCCAGGGGTTCATCAGCCCCAGCATTTT
TRBD1	NA	TRBV5-1	TRBJ1-4	14	CASSSDRVSEKLFF	TGCGCCAGCAGCTCCGACAGGGTCAGCGAAAAACTGTTTTTT
TRBD2	NA	TRBV7-3	TRBJ2-7	18	CASSEAGTSGRASNEQYF	TGTGCCAGCAGCGAAGCCGGGACTAGCGGGAGGGCCAGCAACGAGCAGTACTTC
NA	NA	TRBV7-7	TRBJ2-1	15	CASSPGPETGNEQFF	TGTGCTAGCAGCCCAGGGCCAGAGACCGGCAATGAGCAGTTCTTC
NA	once	TRBV19	TRBJ1-1	12	CASRTLQEEAFF	TGTGCCAGCCGTACCCTGCAGGAAGAAGCTTTCTTT
NA	NA	TRBV7-8	TRBJ1-2	15	CASSLQGGVTYGYTF	TGTGCCAGCAGCCTCCAGGGAGGTGTTACCTATGGCTACACCTTC
NA	NA	TRBV29-1	TRBJ1-1	12	CSATRGNTEAFF	TGCAGCGCGACGCGGGGGAACACTGAAGCTTTCTTT
NA	NA	TRBV11-2	TRBJ2-5	15	CASSPNMGSGETQYF	TGTGCCAGCAGCCCCAATATGGGGTCGGGGGAGACCCAGTACTTC
TRBD2	few	TRBV19	TRBJ2-1	15	CASSIIMSGRSEQFF	TGTGCCAGTAGTATTATCATGAGCGGGAGGAGTGAGCAGTTCTTC
NA	NA	TRBV7-6	TRBJ1-6	15	CASSVMPGQDSPLHF	TGTGCCAGCAGCGTAATGCCGGGACAAGATTCACCCCTCCACTTT
TRBD1	few	TRBV6-6	TRBJ1-1	15	CASSYSGQGNTEAFF	TGTGCCAGCAGTTACTCAGGACAGGGGAACACTGAAGCTTTCTTT
TRBD1	NA	TRBV4-2	TRBJ2-3	17	CASSQGRTGGRSDTQYF	TGTGCCAGCAGCCAGGGACGGACAGGGGGCAGGTCAGATACGCAGTATTTT
NA	once	TRBV5-4	TRBJ2-1	14	CASSLAGSTDEQFF	TGTGCCAGCAGCTTGGCCGGTAGTACGGATGAGCAGTTCTTC
NA	NA	TRBV11-2	TRBJ2-5	13	CASSPDIGETQYF	TGTGCCAGCAGCCCCGACATCGGAGAGACCCAGTACTTC
TRBD1	NA	TRBV4-3	TRBJ2-7	14	CASSQSGGWDEQYF	TGCGCCAGCAGCCAGTCAGGGGGCTGGGACGAGCAGTACTTC
TRBD1	few	TRBV14	TRBJ1-1	14	CASSPPGGPTEAFF	TGTGCCAGCAGCCCTCCAGGGGGGCCCACTGAAGCTTTCTTT
NA	NA	TRBV7-9	TRBJ1-6	15	CASSLLSGDNSPLHF	TGTGCCAGCAGCCTCCTATCAGGGGATAATTCACCCCTCCACTTT
NA	NA	TRBV6-5	TRBJ2-2	16	CASSYYRPQVTGELFF	TGTGCCAGCAGTTACTACAGGCCCCAGGTTACCGGGGAGCTGTTTTTT
NA	few	TRBV6-5	TRBJ2-1	16	CASSYGPVPPYNEQFF	TGTGCCAGCAGTTATGGGCCAGTCCCTCCCTACAATGAGCAGTTCTTC
TRBD2	NA	TRBV7-3	TRBJ2-2	17	CASSLWAGGPNTGELFF	TGTGCCAGCAGCTTATGGGCGGGGGGACCGAACACCGGGGAGCTGTTTTTT